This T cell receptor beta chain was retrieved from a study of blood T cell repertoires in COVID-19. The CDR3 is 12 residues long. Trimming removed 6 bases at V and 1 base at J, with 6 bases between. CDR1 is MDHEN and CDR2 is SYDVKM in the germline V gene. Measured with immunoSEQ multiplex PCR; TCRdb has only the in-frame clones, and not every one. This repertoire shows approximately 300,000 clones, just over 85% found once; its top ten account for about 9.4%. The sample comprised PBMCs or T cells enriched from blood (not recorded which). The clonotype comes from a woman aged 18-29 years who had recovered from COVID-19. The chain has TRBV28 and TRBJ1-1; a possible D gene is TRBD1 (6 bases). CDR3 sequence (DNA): TGTGCCAGCAGGACAGGGAACACTGAAGCTTTCTTT. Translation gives CASRTGNTEAFF.